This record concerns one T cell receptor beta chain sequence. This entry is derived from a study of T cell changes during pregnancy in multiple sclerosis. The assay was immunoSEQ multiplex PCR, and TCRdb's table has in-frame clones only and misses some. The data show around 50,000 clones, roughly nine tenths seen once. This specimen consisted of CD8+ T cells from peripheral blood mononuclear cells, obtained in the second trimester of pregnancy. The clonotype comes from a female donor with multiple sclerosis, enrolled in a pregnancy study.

DNA of the CDR3: TGTGCCAGCAGTTTTAGTCAGGGGGCATCGGATACGCAGTATTTT. This sequence encodes CASSFSQGASDTQYF. J is TRBJ2-3 and V is TRBV27, with 8 bases matching TRBD1. The V segment lost 3 bases and the J segment 6 bases; nucleotides outside the gene matches: 8. This CDR3 has 15 residues. Germline CDR1 MNHEY, CDR2 SMNVEV (reference sequence).